A selection of T cell receptor beta chains follows, all from one sample in a study of blood T cell repertoires in COVID-19. Here immunoSEQ multiplex PCR was the method, and the copy in TCRdb shows in-frame clones only, minus some. There are 150,000 to 200,000 clones in the sample; about nine tenths occur only once, and around 6.6% lies in the top ten. The material sequenced was peripheral blood. These receptors were taken from a man aged 35 to 55 with acute or convalescent COVID-19. Each CDR3 is given with its conserved first and last residue. The order of the fields is J gene, D gene, clone size, V gene, CDR3 DNA, CDR3 protein. A D gene is named only where the DNA matches it firmly. Size is omitted from some rows. Given values are once, few, many or a class for expanded clones.

>TRBJ2-7|.|.|TRBV5-6
TGTGCCAGCAGCCAGGGTGGGAACGCCTACGAGCAGTACTTC
CASSQGGNAYEQYF
>TRBJ2-2|TRBD1|.|TRBV2
TGTGCCAGCAGGGGCGACAGGGGCGACACCGGGGAGCTGTTTTTT
CASRGDRGDTGELFF
>TRBJ2-1|TRBD2|few|TRBV5-1
TGCGCCAGCAGCTTGGCGAGCGGGGGCACCAGCTCCTACAATGAGCAGTTCTTC
CASSLASGGTSSYNEQFF
>TRBJ1-2|TRBD1|.|TRBV5-4
TGTGCCAGCAGCGAGCGGGACAGGGGAAACTATGGCTACACCTTC
CASSERDRGNYGYTF
>TRBJ2-7|.|.|TRBV7-9
TGTGCCAGCAGCTCCACAAACGAGCAGTACTTC
CASSSTNEQYF
>TRBJ1-2|TRBD1|.|TRBV5-4
TGTGCCAGCAGCTTGGCAGGGGGAGCTAACTATGGCTACACCTTC
CASSLAGGANYGYTF
>TRBJ2-5|TRBD1|.|TRBV7-9
TGTGCCAGCAGTATCCTTAATCAGGGGGCCCAGTACTTC
CASSILNQGAQYF
>TRBJ2-7|TRBD1|.|TRBV6-5
TGTGCCAGCAGTAACCAGGGGGCTAAGTACTTC
CASSNQGAKYF
>TRBJ2-5|.|once|TRBV6-4
TGTGCCAGCAGTGACTCCGACCAGGGGACCCAGTACTTC
CASSDSDQGTQYF
>TRBJ2-3|.|.|TRBV30
TGTGCCTGGAGACTTAAATCACGGGGGATAAGATTT
CAWRLKSRGIRF
>TRBJ1-4|TRBD1|.|TRBV24-1
TGTGCCACCAGTGATTCATCCCGGGACAGGGGGCCACCAGGTAATGAAAAACTGTTTTTT
CATSDSSRDRGPPGNEKLFF
>TRBJ1-3|.|.|TRBV4-1
TGCGCCAGCAGCCAAGTATCCACCTCGTTGGAGGGGGGAAACACCATATATTTT
CASSQVSTSLEGGNTIYF
>TRBJ1-5|TRBD1|.|TRBV7-8
TGTGCCAGCAGCCCACAGGGGAGTGGGAGCAATCAGCCCCAGCATTTT
CASSPQGSGSNQPQHF
>TRBJ1-6|.|few|TRBV4-1
TGCGCCAGCAGCCAACCACGGACACTGAGCTCCTATAATTCACCCCTCCACTTT
CASSQPRTLSSYNSPLHF
>TRBJ1-1|TRBD1|.|TRBV18
TGTGCCAGCTCACCCCTTGACAGGGGGGACACTGAAGCTTTCTTT
CASSPLDRGDTEAFF
>TRBJ2-1|.|.|TRBV9
TGTGCCAGCAGCGTTGGACTGCTCTACAATGAGCAGTTCTTC
CASSVGLLYNEQFF
>TRBJ1-2|.|.|TRBV5-4
TGTGCCAGCAGCTTGGTGGGGGGGATCTATGGCTACACCTTC
CASSLVGGIYGYTF
>TRBJ2-2|TRBD1|.|TRBV19
TGTGCCAGTAGTGCTGGACAGGGGGCGGTCACCGGGGAGCTGTTTTTT
CASSAGQGAVTGELFF
>TRBJ2-5|TRBD1|once|TRBV12-3/TRBV12-4
TGTGCCAGCAGTTACAGGGGCGCGGAGACCCAGTACTTC
CASSYRGAETQYF
>TRBJ2-7|TRBD2|.|TRBV13
TGTGCCAGCAGCTCACTAGCGGATTCAACCTACGAGCAGTACTTC
CASSSLADSTYEQYF
>TRBJ1-5|.|.|TRBV2
TGTGCCAGCAGCAGGGTTAGCAATCAGCCCCAGCATTTT
CASSRVSNQPQHF
>TRBJ1-2|TRBD1|.|TRBV27
TGTGCCAGCAGTTCCCTTGTCGGGACAGGGTACTATGGCTACACCTTC
CASSSLVGTGYYGYTF
>TRBJ1-1|.|.|TRBV12-3/TRBV12-4
TGTGCCAGCAGTCTGACAGTGAACACTGAAGCTTTCTTT
CASSLTVNTEAFF
>TRBJ1-5|.|.|TRBV5-1
TGCGCCAGCAGCTTGGTGCCGGGTAGCAATCAGCCCCAGCATTTT
CASSLVPGSNQPQHF
>TRBJ2-5|.|once|TRBV28
TGTGCCAGCAGTTCGTACACAGGGATAGAGACCCAGTACTTC
CASSSYTGIETQYF
>TRBJ1-5|.|.|TRBV28
TGTGCCAGCAGTTTCCGGCGGGCCCCTAATCAGCCCCAGCATTTT
CASSFRRAPNQPQHF
>TRBJ1-5|.|.|TRBV27
TGTGCCAGCAGCGGCCTACTACAAATGAGTTTGGGAGGCAATCAGCCCCAGCATTTT
CASSGLLQMSLGGNQPQHF
>TRBJ1-4|.|.|TRBV12-3/TRBV12-4
TGTGCCAGCAGAGCGGACTCGATCGGAAAATTGTTTTTT
CASRADSIGKLFF
>TRBJ2-7|.|.|TRBV30
TGTGCCTGGGCCGGAGGGGGCAGCTCCTACGAGCAGTACTTC
CAWAGGGSSYEQYF
>TRBJ1-6|.|.|TRBV14
TGTGCCAGCAGCCAAGCCAGGGCTAATTCACCCCTCCACTTT
CASSQARANSPLHF